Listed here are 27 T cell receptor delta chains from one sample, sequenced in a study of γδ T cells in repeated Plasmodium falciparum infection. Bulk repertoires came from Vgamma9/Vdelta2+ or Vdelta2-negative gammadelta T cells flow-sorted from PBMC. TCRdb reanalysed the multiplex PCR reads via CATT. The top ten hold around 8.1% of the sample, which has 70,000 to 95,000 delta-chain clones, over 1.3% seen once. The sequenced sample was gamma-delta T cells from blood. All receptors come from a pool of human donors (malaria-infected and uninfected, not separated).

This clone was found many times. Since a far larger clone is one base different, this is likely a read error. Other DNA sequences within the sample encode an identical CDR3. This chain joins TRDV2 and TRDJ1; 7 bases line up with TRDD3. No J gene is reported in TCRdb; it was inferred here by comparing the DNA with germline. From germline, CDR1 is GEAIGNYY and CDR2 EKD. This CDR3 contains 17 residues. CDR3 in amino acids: CACDRVGIPPYTDKLIF. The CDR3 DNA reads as TGCGCCTGTGACAGAGTCGGGATACCCCCCTACACCGATAAACTCATCTTT.

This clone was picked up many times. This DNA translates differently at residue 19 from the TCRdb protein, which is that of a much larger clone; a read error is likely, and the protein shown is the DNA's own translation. In nucleotides, the CDR3 is TGTGCTCTTGGGGTTAGAGGCTTCCTACATTCGATACTGGGGGATTACGACACCTATAAACTCATCTTT. Amino acids: CALGVRGFLHSILGDYDTYKLIF. The rearrangement joins TRDV1 to TRDJ1; TRDD3 aligns across 10 bases. The CDR3 has 23 residues. The germline V gene has CDR1 TSWWSYY and CDR2 QGS.

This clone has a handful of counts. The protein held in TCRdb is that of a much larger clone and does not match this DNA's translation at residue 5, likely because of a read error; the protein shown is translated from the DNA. The CDR3 reads CALGDNALEAQLFF. CDR3 DNA: TGTGCTCTTGGGGACAATGCCCTGGAGGCACAACTCTTCTTT. The chain employs TRDV1 and TRDJ2; no definite D call. The CDR3 extends over 14 amino acids. Trimming took 3 bases from V and 8 from J, leaving 13 bases between them. Germline V gene lookup returns CDR1 TSWWSYY and CDR2 QGS.

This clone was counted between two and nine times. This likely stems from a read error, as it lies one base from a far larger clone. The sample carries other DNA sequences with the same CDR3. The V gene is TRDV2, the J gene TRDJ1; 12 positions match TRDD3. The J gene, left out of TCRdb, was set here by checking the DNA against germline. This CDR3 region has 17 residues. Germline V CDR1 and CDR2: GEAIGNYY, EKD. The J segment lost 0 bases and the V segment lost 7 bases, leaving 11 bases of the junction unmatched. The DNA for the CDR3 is TGTGCCTGCGACTCCTTACTGGGGGATACCGACACCGATAAACTCATCTTT. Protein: CACDSLLGDTDTDKLIF.

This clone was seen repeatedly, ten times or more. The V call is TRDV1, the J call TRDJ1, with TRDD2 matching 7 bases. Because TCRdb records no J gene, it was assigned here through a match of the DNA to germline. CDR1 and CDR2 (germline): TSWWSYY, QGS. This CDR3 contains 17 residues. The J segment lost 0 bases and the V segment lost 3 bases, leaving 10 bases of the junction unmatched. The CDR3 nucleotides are TGTGCTCTTGGGGACCTAATTCCTACGATCTACACCGATAAACTCATCTTT. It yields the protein CALGDLIPTIYTDKLIF.

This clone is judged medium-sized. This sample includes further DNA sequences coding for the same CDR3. The CDR3 sequence: CACDTLGDRGYTDKLIF. The CDR3 DNA reads TGTGCCTGTGACACTTTGGGGGACAGAGGTTACACCGATAAACTCATCTTT. The J gene is TRDJ1, the V gene TRDV2; 7 nucleotides agree with TRDD3. CDR3 length: 17 residues. The V gene's germline CDR1 is GEAIGNYY and CDR2 EKD. J lost 0 bases, V lost 1 base, and 10 bases had no gene match.

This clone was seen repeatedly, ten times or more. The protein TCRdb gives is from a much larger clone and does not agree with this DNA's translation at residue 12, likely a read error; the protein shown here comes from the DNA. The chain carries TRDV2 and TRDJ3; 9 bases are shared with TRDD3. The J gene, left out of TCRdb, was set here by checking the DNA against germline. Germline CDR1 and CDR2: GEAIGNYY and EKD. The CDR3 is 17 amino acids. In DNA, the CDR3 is TGTGCCTGTGACAACTGGGGGAGCTCCTGGGACATCCGACAGATGTTTTTC. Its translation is CACDNWGSSWDIRQMFF.

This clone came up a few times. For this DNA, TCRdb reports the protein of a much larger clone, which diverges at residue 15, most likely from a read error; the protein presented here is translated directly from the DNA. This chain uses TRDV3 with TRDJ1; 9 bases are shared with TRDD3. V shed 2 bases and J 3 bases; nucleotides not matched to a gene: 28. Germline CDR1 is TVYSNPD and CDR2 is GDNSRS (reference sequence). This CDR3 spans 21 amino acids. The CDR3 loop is CAFEPTWGIKATSRSSDKLIF. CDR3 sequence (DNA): TGTGCCTTTGAGCCGACCTGGGGGATTAAGGCCACTTCGCGGTCTTCCGATAAACTCATCTTT.

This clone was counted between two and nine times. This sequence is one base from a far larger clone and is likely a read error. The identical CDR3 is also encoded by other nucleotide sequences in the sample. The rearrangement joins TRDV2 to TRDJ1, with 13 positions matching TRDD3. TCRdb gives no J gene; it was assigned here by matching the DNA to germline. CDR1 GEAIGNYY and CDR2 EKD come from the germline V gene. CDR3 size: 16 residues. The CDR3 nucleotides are TGCGCCTGTACTGGGGGATACGCTGGGGACACCGATAAACTCATCTTT. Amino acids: CACTGGYAGDTDKLIF.

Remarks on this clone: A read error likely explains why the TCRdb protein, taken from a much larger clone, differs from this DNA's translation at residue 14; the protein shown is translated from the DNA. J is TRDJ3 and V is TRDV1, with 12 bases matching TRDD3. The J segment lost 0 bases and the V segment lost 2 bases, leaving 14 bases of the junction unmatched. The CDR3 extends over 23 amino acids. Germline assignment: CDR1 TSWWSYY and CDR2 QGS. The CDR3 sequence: CALGERALLGDTVPSWDTRQMFF. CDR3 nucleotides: TGTGCTCTTGGGGAAAGAGCACTACTGGGGGATACAGTACCCTCCTGGGACACCCGACAGATGTTTTTC.

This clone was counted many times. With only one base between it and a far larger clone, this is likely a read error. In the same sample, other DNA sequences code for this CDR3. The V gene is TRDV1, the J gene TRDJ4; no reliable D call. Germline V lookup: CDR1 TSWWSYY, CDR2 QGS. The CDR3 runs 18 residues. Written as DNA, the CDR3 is TGTGCTCTTGGGGAACTATTCCGAGTAGCACCTCCGGCCAGGCCCCTGATCTTT. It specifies CALGELFRVAPPARPLIF.

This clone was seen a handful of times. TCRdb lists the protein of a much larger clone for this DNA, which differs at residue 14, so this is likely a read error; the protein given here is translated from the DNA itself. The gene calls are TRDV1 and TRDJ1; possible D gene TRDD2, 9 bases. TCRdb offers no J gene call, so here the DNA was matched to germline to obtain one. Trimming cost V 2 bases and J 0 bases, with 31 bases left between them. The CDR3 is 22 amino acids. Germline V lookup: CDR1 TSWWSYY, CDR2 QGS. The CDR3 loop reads CALGEVPLPTLLGAQYTDKLIF. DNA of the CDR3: TGTGCTCTTGGGGAAGTGCCCCTTCCTACGTTACTGGGGGCTCAGTACACCGATAAACTCATCTTT.

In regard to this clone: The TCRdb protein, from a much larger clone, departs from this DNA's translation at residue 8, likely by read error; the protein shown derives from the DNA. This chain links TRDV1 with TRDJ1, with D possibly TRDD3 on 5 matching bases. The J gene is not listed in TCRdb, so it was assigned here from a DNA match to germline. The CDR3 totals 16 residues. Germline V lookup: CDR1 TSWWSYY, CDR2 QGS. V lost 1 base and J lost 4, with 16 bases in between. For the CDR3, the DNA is TGTGCTCTTGGGGAACCCCTCCGCCAGGGGGTCGATAAACTCATCTTT. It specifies CALGEPLRQGVDKLIF.

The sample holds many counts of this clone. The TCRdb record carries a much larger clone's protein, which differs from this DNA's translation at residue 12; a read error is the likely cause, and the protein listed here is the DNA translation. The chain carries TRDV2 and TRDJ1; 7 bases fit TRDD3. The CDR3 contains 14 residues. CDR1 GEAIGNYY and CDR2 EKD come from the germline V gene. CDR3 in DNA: TGTGCCTGTGACCCTATTACTGGGGCCGATAAACACATCTTT. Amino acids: CACDPITGADKHIF.

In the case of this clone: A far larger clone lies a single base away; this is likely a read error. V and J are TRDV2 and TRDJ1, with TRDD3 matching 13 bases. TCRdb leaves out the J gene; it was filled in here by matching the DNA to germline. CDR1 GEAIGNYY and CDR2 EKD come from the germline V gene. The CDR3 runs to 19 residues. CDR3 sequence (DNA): TGTGCCTGCGACACCCTACTGGGGGATACGCAAAAACGCACCGATAAACTCATCTTT. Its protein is CACDTLLGDTQKRTDKLIF.

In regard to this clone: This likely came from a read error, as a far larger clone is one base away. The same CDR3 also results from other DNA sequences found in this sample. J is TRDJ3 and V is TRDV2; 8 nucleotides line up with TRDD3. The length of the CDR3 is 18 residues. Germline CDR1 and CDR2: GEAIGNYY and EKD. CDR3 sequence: CACDHWGLSSWDTRQMFF. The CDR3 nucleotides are TGTGCCTGTGATCACTGGGGGCTTAGCTCCTGGGACACCCGACAGATGTTCTTC.

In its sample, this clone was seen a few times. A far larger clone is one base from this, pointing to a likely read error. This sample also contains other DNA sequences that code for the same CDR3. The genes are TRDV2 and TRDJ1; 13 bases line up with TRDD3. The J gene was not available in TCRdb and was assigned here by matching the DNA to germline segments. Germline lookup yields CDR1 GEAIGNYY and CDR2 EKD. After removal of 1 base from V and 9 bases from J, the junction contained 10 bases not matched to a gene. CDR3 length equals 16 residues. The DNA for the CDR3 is TGTGCCTGTGACACGCGACTGGGGGATACGCGAAGAGAACTCATCTTT. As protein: CACDTRLGDTRRELIF.

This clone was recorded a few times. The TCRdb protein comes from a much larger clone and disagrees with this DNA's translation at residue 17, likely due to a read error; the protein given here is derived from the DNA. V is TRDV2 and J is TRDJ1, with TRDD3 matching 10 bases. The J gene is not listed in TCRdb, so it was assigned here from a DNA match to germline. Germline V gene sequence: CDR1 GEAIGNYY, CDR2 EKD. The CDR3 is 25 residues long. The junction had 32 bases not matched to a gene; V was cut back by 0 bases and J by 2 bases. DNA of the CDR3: TGTGCCTGTGACACCGTGGGCCCTTCCCAGGTCCTGGCTACTGGGGGATCCCTTTCGACCGATAAACTCATCTTT. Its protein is CACDTVGPSQVLATGGSLSTDKLIF.

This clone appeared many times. The CDR3 loop is CALGEGVPLGDTTRKLIF. The CDR3, as DNA: TGTGCTCTTGGGGAAGGGGTCCCACTGGGGGATACAACTAGAAAACTCATCTTT. J is TRDJ1 and V is TRDV1, with TRDD3 identical over 12 bases. This CDR3 contains 18 residues. V shed 2 bases and J 8 bases; nucleotides not matched to a gene: 15. Germline CDR1 TSWWSYY, CDR2 QGS.

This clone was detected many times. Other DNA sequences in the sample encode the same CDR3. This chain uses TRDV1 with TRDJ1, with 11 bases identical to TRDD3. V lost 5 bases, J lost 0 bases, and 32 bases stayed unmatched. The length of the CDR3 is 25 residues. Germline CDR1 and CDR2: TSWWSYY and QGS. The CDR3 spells CALGKGSSYIHYGGYAYSYTDKLIF. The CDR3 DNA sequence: TGTGCTCTTGGGAAGGGGAGTTCCTACATCCATTATGGGGGATACGCTTACTCCTACACCGATAAACTCATCTTT.

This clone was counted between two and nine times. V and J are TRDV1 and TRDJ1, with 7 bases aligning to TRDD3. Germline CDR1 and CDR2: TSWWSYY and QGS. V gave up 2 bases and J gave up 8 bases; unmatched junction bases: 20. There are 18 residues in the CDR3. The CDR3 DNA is TGTGCTCTTGGGGAAACTTGTGGCGGGCTTACTGGGGAGGAGAAACTCATCTTT. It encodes CALGETCGGLTGEEKLIF.

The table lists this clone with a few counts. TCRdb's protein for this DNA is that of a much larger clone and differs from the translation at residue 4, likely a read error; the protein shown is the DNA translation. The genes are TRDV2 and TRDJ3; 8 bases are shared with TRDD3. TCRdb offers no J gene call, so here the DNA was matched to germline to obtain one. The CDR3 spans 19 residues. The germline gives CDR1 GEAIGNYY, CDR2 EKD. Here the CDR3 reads CACGTLLGVYSWDTRQMFF. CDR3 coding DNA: TGTGCCTGTGGCACCTTACTGGGGGTCTACTCCTGGGACACCCGACAGATGTTTTTC.

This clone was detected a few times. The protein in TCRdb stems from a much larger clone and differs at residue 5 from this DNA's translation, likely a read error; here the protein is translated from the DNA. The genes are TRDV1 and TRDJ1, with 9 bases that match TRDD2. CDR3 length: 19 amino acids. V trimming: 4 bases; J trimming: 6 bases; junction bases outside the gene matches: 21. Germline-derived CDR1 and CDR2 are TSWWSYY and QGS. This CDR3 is CALGGGLSLPTEKFNKLIF. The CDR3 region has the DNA TGTGCTCTTGGGGGGGGACTAAGCCTTCCTACGGAAAAATTTAATAAACTCATCTTT.

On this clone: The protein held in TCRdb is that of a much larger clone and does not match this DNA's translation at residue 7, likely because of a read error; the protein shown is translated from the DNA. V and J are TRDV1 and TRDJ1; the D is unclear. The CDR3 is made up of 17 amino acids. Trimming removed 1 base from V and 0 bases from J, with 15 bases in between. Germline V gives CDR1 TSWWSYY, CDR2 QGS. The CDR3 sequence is CALGERPLVGYTDKLIF. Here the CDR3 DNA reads TGTGCTCTTGGGGAACGACCTCTAGTCGGGTACACCGATAAACTCATCTTT.

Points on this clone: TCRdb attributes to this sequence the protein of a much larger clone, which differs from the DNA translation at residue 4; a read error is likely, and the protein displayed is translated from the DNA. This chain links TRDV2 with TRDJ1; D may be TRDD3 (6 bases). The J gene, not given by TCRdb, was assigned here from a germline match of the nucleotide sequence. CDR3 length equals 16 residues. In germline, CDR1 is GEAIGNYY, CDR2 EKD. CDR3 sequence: CACGTVSGIDSPKLIF. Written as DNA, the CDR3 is TGTGCCTGTGGCACCGTATCGGGGATCGATTCTCCCAAACTCATCTTT.

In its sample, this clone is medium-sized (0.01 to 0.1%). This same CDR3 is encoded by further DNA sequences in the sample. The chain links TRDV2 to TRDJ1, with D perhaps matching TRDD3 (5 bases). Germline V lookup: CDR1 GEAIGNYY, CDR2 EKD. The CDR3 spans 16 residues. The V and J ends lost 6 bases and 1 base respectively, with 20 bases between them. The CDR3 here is CACHTVTISGTDKLIF. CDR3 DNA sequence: TGTGCCTGTCATACGGTTACCATCTCTGGCACCGATAAACTCATCTTT.

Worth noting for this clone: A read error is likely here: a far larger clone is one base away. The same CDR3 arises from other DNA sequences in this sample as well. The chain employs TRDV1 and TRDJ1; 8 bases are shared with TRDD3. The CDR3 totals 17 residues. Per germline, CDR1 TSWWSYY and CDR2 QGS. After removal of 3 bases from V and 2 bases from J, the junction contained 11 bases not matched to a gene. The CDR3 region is CALGERPPGDITDKLIF. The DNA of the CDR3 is TGTGCTCTTGGGGAGCGGCCTCCGGGGGATATAACCGATAAACTCATCTTT.